Listed below are T cell receptor beta chains from one sample, sequenced in a study of Ad26.COV2.S vaccination and SARS-CoV-2 variants. Profiling relied on immunoSEQ multiplex PCR, and the TCRdb table lists in-frame clones only, not all of them. The sample has approximately 500,000 clones; approximately 90% are singletons. Sequenced material: peripheral blood, taken in a trial of Ad26.COV2.S vaccine versus placebo. The receptors shown here come from a person aged 18 to 65 who received the Ad26.COV2.S COVID-19 vaccine or a placebo. CDR3s include the opening cysteine and the closing phenylalanine or tryptophan. A D gene is named only where the DNA matches it firmly. Clone size, where shown, is once, few, many, or a class for clones that have expanded.

V	D	J	size	DNA	CDR3
TRBV7-9	NA	TRBJ2-1	NA	TGTGCCAGCAGCGAGACAGGATCCTCCTACAATGAGCAGTTCTTC	CASSETGSSYNEQFF
TRBV11-2	TRBD2	TRBJ2-1	few	TGTGCCAGCAGCTTAGGGGTTCGTCGGGGGGAACACAATGAGCAGTTCTTC	CASSLGVRRGEHNEQFF
TRBV27	NA	TRBJ1-2	few	TGTGCCAGCAGTTTAGGCCAGGGGTGGGGTGGCTACACCTTC	CASSLGQGWGGYTF
TRBV7-8	TRBD2	TRBJ2-7	NA	TGTGCCAGCAATGTCGGGAGGGTTTCCTACGAGCAGTACTTC	CASNVGRVSYEQYF
TRBV6-5	NA	TRBJ2-1	NA	TGTGCCAGCAGTTACGGTGGATTTGCCAATGAGCAGTTCTTC	CASSYGGFANEQFF
TRBV15	NA	TRBJ1-2	NA	TGTGCCACCAGCAGAGTCAGGGGACTGCCAAACTATGGCTACACCTTC	CATSRVRGLPNYGYTF
TRBV6-2/TRBV6-3	NA	TRBJ1-5	NA	TGTGCCAGCAGCCGAGGCACCGGCATAAACAATCAGCCCCAGCATTTT	CASSRGTGINNQPQHF
TRBV11-1	NA	TRBJ1-1	once	TGTGCCAGCAGCATGGCCAGTTTAGGCACTGAAGCTTTCTTT	CASSMASLGTEAFF
TRBV2	TRBD1	TRBJ2-6	NA	TGTGCCAGCACCCGGGACAGGGGGAAAGGGGCCAACGTCCTGACTTTC	CASTRDRGKGANVLTF
TRBV19	NA	TRBJ2-5	NA	TGTGCCAGTAGTATTGGCAGGGGTGATACCCAGTACTTC	CASSIGRGDTQYF